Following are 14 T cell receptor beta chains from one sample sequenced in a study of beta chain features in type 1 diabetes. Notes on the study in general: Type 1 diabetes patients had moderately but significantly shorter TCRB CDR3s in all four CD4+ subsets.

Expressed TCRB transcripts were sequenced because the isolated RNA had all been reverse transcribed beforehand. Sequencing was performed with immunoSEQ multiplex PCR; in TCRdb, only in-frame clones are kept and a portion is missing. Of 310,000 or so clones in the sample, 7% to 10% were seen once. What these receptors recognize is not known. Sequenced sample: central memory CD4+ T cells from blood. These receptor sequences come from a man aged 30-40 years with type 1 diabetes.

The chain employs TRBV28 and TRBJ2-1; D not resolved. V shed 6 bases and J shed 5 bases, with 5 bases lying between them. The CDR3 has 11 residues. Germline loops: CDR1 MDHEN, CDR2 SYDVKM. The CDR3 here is CASRANNEQFF. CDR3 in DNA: TGTGCCAGCAGGGCCAACAATGAGCAGTTCTTC.

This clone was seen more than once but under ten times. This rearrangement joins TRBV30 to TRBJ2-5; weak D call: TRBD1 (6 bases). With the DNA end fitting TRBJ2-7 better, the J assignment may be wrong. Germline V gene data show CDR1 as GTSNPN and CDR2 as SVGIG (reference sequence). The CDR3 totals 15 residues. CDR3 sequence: CAWSRAGVGSYEQYF. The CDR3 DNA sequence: TGTGCCTGGAGTCGGGCAGGGGTTGGCTCCTACGAGCAGTACTTC.

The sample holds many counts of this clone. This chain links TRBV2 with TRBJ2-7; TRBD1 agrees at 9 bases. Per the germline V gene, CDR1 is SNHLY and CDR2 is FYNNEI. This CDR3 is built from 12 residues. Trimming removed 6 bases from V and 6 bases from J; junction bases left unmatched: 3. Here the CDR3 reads CASRVTGGEQYF. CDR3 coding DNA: TGTGCCAGCAGGGTGACAGGGGGCGAGCAGTACTTC.

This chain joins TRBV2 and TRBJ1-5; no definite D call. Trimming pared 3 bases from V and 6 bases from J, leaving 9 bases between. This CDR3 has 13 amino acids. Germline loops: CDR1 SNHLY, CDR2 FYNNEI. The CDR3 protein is CASSDYRGQPQHF. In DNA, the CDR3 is TGTGCCAGCAGTGACTATCGGGGTCAGCCCCAGCATTTT.

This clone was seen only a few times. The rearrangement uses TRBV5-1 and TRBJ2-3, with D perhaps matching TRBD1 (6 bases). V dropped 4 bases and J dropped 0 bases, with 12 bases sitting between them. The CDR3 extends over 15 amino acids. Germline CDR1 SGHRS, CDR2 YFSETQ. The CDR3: CASSPTGDSTDTQYF. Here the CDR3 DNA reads TGCGCCAGCAGCCCGACAGGTGATAGCACAGATACGCAGTATTTT.

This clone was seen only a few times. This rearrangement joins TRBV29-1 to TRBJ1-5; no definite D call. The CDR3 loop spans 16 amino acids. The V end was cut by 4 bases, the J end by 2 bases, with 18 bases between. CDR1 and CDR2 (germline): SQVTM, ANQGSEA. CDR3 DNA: TGCAGCGTTGTTCTGATGTCCCCGGAGGGCAATCAGCCCCAGCATTTT. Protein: CSVVLMSPEGNQPQHF. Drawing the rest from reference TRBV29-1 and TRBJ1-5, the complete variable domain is SAVISQKPSRDICQRGTSLTIQCQVDSQVTMMFWYRQQPGQSLTLIATANQGSEATYESGFVIDKFPISRPNLTFSTLTVSNMSPEDSSIYLCSVVLMSPEGNQPQHFGDGTRLSIL.

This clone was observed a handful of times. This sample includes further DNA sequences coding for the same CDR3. The DNA for the CDR3 is TGCAGCGTCGGGGCGGGGGCTGGGGCCAACGTCCTGACTTTC. Translated: CSVGAGAGANVLTF. The rearrangement uses TRBV29-1 and TRBJ2-6; 7 bases are shared with TRBD2. Germline V gene sequence: CDR1 SQVTM, CDR2 ANQGSEA. The CDR3 length is 14 residues. Trimming removed 6 bases from V and 2 bases from J; junction bases left unmatched: 4.

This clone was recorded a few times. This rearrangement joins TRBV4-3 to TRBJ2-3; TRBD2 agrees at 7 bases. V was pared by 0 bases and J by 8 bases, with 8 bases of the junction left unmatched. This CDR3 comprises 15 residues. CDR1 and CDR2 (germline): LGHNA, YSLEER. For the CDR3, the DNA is TGCGCCAGCAGCCAAGATACTAGCGCAGATTTTACGCAGTATTTT. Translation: CASSQDTSADFTQYF.

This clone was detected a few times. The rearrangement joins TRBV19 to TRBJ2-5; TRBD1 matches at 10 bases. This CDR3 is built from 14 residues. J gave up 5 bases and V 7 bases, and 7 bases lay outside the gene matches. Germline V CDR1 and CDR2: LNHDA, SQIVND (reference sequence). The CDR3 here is CASTVTGGSETQYF. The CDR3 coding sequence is TGTGCCAGTACCGTGACAGGGGGCAGTGAGACCCAGTACTTC. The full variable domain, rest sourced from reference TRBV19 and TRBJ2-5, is DGGITQSPKYLFRKEGQNVTLSCEQNLNHDAMYWYRQDPGQGLRLIYYSQIVNDFQKGDIAEGYSVSREKKESFPLTVTSAQKNPTAFYLCASTVTGGSETQYFGPGTRLLVL.

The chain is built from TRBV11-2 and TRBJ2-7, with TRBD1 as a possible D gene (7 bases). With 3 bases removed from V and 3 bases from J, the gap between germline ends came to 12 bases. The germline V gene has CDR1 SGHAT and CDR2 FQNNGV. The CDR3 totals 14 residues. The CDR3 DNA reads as TGTGCCAGCAGCTTGGGGCAGGGGGGCTACGAGCAGTACTTC. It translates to CASSLGQGGYEQYF. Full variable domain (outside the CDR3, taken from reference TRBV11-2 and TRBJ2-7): EAGVAQSPRYKIIEKRQSVAFWCNPISGHATLYWYQQILGQGPKLLIQFQNNGVVDDSQLPKDRFSAERLKGVDSTLKIQPAKLEDSAVYLCASSLGQGGYEQYFGPGTRLTVT.

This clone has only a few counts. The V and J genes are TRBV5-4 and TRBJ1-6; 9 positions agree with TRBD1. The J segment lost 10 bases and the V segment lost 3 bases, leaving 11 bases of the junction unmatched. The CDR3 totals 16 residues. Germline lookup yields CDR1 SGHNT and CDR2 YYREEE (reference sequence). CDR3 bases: TGTGCCAGCAGCTCTCGAGGACAGGGGAGTAGGTCACCCCTCCACTTT. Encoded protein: CASSSRGQGSRSPLHF.

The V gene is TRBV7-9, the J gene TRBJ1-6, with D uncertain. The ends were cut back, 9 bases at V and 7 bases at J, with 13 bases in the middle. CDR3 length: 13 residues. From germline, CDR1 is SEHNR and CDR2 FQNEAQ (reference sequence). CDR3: CASEGVSNSPLHF. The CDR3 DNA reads TGTGCCAGTGAGGGAGTAAGCAATTCACCCCTCCACTTT.

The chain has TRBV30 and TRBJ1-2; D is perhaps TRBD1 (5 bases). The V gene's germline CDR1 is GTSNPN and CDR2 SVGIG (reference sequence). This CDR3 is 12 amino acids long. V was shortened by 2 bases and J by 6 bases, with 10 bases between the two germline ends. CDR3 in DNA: TGTGCCTGGAGTCCGTCAGGGCATGGCTACACCTTC. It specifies CAWSPSGHGYTF.

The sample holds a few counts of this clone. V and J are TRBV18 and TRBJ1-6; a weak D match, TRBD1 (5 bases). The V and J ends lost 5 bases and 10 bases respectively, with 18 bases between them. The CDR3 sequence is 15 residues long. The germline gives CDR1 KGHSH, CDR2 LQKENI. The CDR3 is CASSGDRSIGSPLHF. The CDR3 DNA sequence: TGTGCCAGCTCAGGGGACCGAAGTATTGGATCACCCCTCCACTTT. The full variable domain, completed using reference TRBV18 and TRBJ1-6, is NAGVMQNPRHLVRRRGQEARLRCSPMKGHSHVYWYRQLPEEGLKFMVYLQKENIIDESGMPKERFSAEFPKEGPSILRIQQVVRGDSAAYFCASSGDRSIGSPLHFGNGTRLTVT.